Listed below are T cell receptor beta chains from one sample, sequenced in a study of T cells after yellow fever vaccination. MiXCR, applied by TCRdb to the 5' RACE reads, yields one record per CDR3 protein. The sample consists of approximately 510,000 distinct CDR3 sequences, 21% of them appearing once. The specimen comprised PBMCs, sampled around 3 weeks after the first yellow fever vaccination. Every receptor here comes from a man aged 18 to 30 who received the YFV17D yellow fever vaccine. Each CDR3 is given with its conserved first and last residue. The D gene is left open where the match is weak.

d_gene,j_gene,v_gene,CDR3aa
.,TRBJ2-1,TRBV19,CASEPGNNEQFF
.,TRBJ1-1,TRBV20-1,CSARDSWENTEAFF
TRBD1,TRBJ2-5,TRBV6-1,CASRGKRQGGETQYF
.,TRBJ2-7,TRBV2,CASIGETEFYEQYF
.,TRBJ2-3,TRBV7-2,CASSLFRGALGDTQYF
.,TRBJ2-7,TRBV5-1,CASGFSSDEQYF
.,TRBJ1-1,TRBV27,CASSLLDGRTEAFF
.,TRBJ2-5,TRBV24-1,CATMEGAYQETQYF
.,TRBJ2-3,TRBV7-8,CASSPGRGPRTDTQYF
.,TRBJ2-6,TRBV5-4,CASSQLFGSGANVLTF
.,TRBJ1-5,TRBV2,CASSMGVGVQPQHF
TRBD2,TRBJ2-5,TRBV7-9,CASSLLGLAGQETQYF
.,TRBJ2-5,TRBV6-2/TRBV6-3,CASRDVGETQYF
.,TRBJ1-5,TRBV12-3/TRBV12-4,CASSPRALGNQPQHF
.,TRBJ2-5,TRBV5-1,CATSGDAGETQYF
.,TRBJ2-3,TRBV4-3,CASSQENPTDTQYF
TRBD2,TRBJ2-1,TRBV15,CATSRDFGGGDEQFF